This section outlines one T cell receptor beta chain sequence together with its context. Profiled with immunoSEQ multiplex PCR; TCRdb holds only in-frame clones, not every one. The sample shows roughly 92,000 clones, 82% of them seen only once. The data belong to a study of Ad26.COV2.S vaccination and SARS-CoV-2 variants. The CDR3 has 16 amino acids. Trimming shortened V by 1 base and J by 2 bases, and 12 bases separated the two germline ends. CDR1 is SGHDN and CDR2 is FVKESK in the germline V gene. The receptor was derived from a human donor who had recovered from COVID-19. V is TRBV14 and J is TRBJ2-1; perhaps TRBD1 as D (5 bases). Sequenced material: peripheral blood, taken after recovery from COVID-19. This CDR3 is CASSQVPGWTYNEQFF. The CDR3 nucleotides are TGTGCCAGCAGCCAAGTTCCAGGGTGGACCTACAATGAGCAGTTCTTC.